The source of this TCR beta chain is a study of Tregs in tolerant kidney transplant recipients. Assay used: immunoSEQ multiplex PCR; TCRdb lists only in-frame clones, some missing. The data show hundreds of thousands of clones, around 81% seen once. CDR3 length: 14 residues. The germline V and J ends were trimmed by 3 bases and 0 bases, with 7 bases remaining between them. Germline CDR1 and CDR2: MRHNA and SNTAGT. This sequence was found in a human donor in good health. V is TRBV6-4 and J is TRBJ2-3; D unclear. The sequencing sample was made of CD4+ T cells from blood. The DNA of the CDR3 is TGTGCCAGCAGTGAGGGCCGTAGCACAGATACGCAGTATTTT. It translates to CASSEGRSTDTQYF.